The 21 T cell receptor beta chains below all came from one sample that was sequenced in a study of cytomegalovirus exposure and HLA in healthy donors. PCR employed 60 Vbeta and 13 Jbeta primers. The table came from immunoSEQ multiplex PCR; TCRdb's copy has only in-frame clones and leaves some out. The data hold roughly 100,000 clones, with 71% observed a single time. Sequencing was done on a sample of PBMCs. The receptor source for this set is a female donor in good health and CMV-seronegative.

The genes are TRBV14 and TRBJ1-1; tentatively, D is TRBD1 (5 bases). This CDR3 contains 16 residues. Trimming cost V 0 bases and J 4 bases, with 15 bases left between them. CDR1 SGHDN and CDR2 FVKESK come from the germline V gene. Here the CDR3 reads CASSQEPVGLGTEAFF. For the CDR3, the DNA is TGTGCCAGCAGCCAAGAACCCGTGGGGCTCGGCACTGAAGCTTTCTTT.

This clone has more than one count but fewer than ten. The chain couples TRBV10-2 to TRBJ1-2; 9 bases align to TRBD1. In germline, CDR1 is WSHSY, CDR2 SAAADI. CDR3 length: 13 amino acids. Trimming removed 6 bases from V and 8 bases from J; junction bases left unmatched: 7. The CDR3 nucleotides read TGCGCCAGCAGCGAGGGACAGGGCGAAGGCTACACCTTC. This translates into CASSEGQGEGYTF.

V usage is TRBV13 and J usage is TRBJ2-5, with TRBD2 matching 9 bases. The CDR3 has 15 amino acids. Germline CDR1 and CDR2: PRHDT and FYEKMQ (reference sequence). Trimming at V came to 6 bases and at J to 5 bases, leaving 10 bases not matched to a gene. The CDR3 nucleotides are TGTGCCAGCAGAAATCGCGGGAGGGCGGACGAGACCCAGTACTTC. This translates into CASRNRGRADETQYF.

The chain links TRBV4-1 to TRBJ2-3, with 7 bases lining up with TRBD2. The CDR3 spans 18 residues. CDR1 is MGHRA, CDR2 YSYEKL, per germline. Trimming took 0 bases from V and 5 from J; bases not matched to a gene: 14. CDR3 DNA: TGCGCCAGCAGCCAAGATCCCACTAGCGCCAGGCGGAAAGATACGCAGTATTTT. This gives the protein CASSQDPTSARRKDTQYF.

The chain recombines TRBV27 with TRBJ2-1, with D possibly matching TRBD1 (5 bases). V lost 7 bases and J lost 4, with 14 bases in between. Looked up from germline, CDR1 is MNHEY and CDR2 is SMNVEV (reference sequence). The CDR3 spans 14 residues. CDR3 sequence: CASTQGRGYNEQFF. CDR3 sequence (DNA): TGTGCCAGCACGCAGGGAAGAGGTTACAATGAGCAGTTCTTC.

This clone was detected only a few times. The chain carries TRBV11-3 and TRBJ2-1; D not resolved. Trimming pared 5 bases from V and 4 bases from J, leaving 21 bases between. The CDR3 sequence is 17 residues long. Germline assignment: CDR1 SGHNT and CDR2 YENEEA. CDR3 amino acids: CASSQKMSLTGYNEQFF. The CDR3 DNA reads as TGTGCCAGCAGCCAAAAGATGAGTCTGACTGGTTACAATGAGCAGTTCTTC.

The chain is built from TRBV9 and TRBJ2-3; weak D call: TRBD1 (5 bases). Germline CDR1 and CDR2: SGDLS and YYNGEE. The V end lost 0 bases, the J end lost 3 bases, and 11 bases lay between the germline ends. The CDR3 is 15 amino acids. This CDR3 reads CASSVEGLRTDTQYF. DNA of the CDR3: TGTGCCAGCAGCGTAGAGGGGCTAAGGACAGATACGCAGTATTTT.

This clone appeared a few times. In DNA, the CDR3 is TGTGCCAGCAGCCGGACAGGGTCCCCCAAAGAGACCCAGTACTTC. Its translation: CASSRTGSPKETQYF. The J gene is TRBJ2-5, the V gene TRBV11-1; 8 positions match TRBD1. Germline trimming cut 5 bases from V and 3 bases from J; bases unmatched to any gene: 8. The germline gives CDR1 SGHAT, CDR2 FQDESV (reference sequence). The CDR3 is 15 residues long.

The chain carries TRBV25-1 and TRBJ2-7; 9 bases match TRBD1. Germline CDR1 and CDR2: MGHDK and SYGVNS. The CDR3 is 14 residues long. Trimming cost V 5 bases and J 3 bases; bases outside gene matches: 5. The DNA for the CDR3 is TGTGCCAGCAGTACACAGGGGGCCTACTACGAGCAGTACTTC. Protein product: CASSTQGAYYEQYF.

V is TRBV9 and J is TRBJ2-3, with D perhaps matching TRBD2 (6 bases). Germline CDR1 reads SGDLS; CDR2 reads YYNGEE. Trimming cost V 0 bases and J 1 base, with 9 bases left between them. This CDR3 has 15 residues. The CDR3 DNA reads TGTGCCAGCAGCGTAGGTAGCGGAGGCACAGATACGCAGTATTTT. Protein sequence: CASSVGSGGTDTQYF.

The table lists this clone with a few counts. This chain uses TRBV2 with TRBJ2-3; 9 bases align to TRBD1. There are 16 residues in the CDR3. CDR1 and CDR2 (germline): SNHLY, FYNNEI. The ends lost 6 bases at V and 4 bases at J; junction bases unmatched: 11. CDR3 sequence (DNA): TGTGCCAGCAGAGACATGGGACAGGGCGGCCCAGATACGCAGTATTTT. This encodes CASRDMGQGGPDTQYF.

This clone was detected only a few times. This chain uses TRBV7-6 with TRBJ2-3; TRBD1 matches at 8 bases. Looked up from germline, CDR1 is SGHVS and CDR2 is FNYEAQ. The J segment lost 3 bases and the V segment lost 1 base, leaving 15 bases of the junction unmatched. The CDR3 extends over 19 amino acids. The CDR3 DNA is TGTGCCAGCAGCTTAGGCAGGGGGCTTCTGGCTGAGGGAACAGATACGCAGTATTTT. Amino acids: CASSLGRGLLAEGTDTQYF.

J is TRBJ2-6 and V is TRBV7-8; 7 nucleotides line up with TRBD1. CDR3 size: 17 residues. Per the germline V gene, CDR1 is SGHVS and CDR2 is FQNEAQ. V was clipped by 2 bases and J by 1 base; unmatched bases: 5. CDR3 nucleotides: TGTGCCAGCAGCTTAACAGGGGCTGGGTCTGGGGCCAACGTCCTGACTTTC. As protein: CASSLTGAGSGANVLTF.

CDR3 sequence reads: CAWTPLAGGYNEQFF. CDR3 coding DNA: TGTGCCTGGACCCCCCTAGCGGGAGGTTACAATGAGCAGTTCTTC. The V and J genes are TRBV30 and TRBJ2-1, with 11 bases aligning to TRBD2. This CDR3 is built from 15 residues. V dropped 4 bases and J dropped 4; count of bases not matched to a gene: 6. Germline-derived CDR1 and CDR2 are GTSNPN and SVGIG (reference sequence).

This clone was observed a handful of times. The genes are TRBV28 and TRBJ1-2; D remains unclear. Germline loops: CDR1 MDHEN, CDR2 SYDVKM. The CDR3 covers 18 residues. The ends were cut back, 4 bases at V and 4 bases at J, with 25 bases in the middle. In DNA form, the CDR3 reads TGTGCCAGCAGTTCCGGCGGCGGACTGAAGTTGTCCTTCTATGGCTACACCTTC. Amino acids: CASSSGGGLKLSFYGYTF.

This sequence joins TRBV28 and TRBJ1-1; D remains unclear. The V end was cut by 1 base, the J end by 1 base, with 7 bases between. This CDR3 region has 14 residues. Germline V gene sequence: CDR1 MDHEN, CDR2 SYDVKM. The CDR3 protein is CASSLLQENTEAFF. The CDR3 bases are TGTGCCAGCAGTTTATTGCAGGAGAACACTGAAGCTTTCTTT.

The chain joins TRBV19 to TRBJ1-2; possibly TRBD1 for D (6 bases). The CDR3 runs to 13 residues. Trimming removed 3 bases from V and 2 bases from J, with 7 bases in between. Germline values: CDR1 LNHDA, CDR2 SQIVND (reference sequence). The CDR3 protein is CASSITGNYGYTF. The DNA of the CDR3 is TGTGCCAGTAGTATTACAGGGAACTATGGCTACACCTTC.

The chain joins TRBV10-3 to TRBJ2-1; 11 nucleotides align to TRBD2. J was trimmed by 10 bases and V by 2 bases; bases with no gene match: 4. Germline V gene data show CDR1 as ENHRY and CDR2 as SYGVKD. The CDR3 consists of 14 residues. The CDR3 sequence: CAISEPWTSGEQFF. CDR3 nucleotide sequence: TGTGCCATCAGTGAGCCCTGGACTAGCGGGGAGCAGTTCTTC.

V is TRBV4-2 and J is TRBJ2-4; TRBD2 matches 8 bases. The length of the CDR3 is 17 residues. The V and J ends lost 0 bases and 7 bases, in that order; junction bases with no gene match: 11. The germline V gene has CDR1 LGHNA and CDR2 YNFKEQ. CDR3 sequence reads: CASSQERSGDTWNIQYF. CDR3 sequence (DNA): TGTGCCAGCAGCCAAGAACGTAGCGGGGACACCTGGAACATTCAGTACTTC.

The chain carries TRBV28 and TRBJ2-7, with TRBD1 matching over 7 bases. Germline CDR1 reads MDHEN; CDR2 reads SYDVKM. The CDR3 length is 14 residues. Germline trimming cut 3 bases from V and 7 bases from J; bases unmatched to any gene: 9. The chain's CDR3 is CASSFPGQGEEQYF. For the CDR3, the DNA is TGTGCCAGCAGTTTTCCCGGGCAGGGGGAAGAGCAGTACTTC.

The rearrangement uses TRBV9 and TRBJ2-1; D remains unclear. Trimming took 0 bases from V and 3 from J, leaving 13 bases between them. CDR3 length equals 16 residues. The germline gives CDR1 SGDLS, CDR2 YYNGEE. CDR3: CASSVAPKAFYNEQFF. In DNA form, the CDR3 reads TGTGCCAGCAGCGTAGCTCCGAAAGCCTTCTACAATGAGCAGTTCTTC.